The T cell receptor (beta chain) under discussion was sequenced for a study of graft-versus-host responses after intestinal transplantation. In the study overall: Each recipient received anti-thymocyte globulin induction, then tacrolimus and steroids for two to three years. The study's findings and limits: GvH clones were identified in recipient marrow, with some first appearing in ileum or blood. When patients had graft-donor T cell macrochimerism, their allografts held high graft-versus-host to host-versus-graft clonal ratios. Circulating GvH clone levels at their peak were associated with HvG declines (early post-transplant).

Germline assignment: CDR1 LGHNA and CDR2 YNFKEQ. V lost 4 bases, J lost 0 bases, and 10 bases lay in between. CDR3 length equals 14 residues. In the case of this clone: The antigen is unknown.

Sequenced by immunoSEQ multiplex PCR; TCRdb stores in-frame clones only, minus some. The sample includes 90,000 to 130,000 clones, 93% of them seen just once. The sequences come from unstimulated CD8+ T cells sorted from spleen or lymph node cells, collected before transplant. The sequence derives from a human donor who was the organ donor for an intestinal transplant. V and J are TRBV4-2 and TRBJ2-7; D call uncertain. CDR3 DNA sequence: TGTGCCAGCAGCCCTTCCCCGAGCTCCTACGAGCAGTACTTC. Amino acids: CASSPSPSSYEQYF.